These 4 T cell receptor beta chains share one sample of origin, sequenced in a study of a mutant IDH1 vaccine in newly diagnosed glioma. Libraries were prepared by immunoSEQ multiplex PCR; TCRdb keeps only in-frame clonotypes and omits some of them. The profile covers around 40,000 clones, with around 83% appearing a single time and 2.2% taken by the ten largest. Time point in this sample: week 11, during vaccination. Vaccination comprised doses that each held 300 ug of mutant IDH1 20-mer peptide, plus topical imiquimod. Their target antigens are unknown. The sample consisted of PBMCs, taken from a glioma patient whose treatment included an IDH1 peptide vaccine. These receptors were collected from a man in his forties with glioma.

V is TRBV4-1 and J is TRBJ2-5; D unclear. The J call is uncertain, as TRBJ2-7 better fits the DNA end. The CDR3 sequence is 14 residues long. The germline CDR1 and CDR2 sequences are MGHRA and YSYEKL. CDR3 region: CASSQEDQQYEQYF. The CDR3 DNA reads TGCGCCAGCAGCCAAGAGGATCAGCAATACGAGCAGTACTTC.

The chain links TRBV25-1 to TRBJ2-3, with 10 bases lining up with TRBD2. In germline, CDR1 is MGHDK, CDR2 SYGVNS. CDR3 length: 15 amino acids. The V and J ends lost 5 bases and 3 bases, in that order; junction bases with no gene match: 5. The CDR3: CASSRSGRSTDTQYF. The CDR3 region has the DNA TGTGCCAGCAGTCGTAGCGGGAGGAGTACAGATACGCAGTATTTT.

This chain uses TRBV5-6 with TRBJ2-1; no clear D. Germline loops: CDR1 SGHDT, CDR2 YYEEEE. The ends were cut back, 4 bases at V and 8 bases at J, with 7 bases in the middle. CDR3 length equals 11 residues. DNA for the CDR3: TGTGCCAGCAGCGTTAGGTATGAGCAGTTCTTC. Its protein product is CASSVRYEQFF.

The CDR3 nucleotides are TGCGCCAGCAGCCCAGGGGGTGAGTATGAGGAGCAGTACTTC. Protein: CASSPGGEYEEQYF. V is TRBV5-1 and J is TRBJ2-7; 7 bases are a match to TRBD1. CDR3 size: 14 residues. CDR1 is SGHRS, CDR2 YFSETQ, per germline. Germline trimming cut 4 bases from V and 7 bases from J; bases unmatched to any gene: 11.